This T cell receptor (beta chain) was documented in a study of T cell changes during pregnancy in multiple sclerosis. Produced via immunoSEQ multiplex PCR; TCRdb's table is partial and in-frame only. This table holds more than 30,000 clones, over 85% found once. From germline, CDR1 is SGHRS and CDR2 YFSETQ. V lost 0 bases to trimming and J lost 4 bases; unmatched junction nucleotides: 8. The CDR3 runs 17 residues. V is TRBV5-1 and J is TRBJ2-5; 11 bases fit TRBD2. Source: CD4+ T cells from peripheral blood mononuclear cells, taken before pregnancy. The clonotype comes from a female donor with multiple sclerosis, enrolled in a pregnancy study. Written as DNA, the CDR3 is TGCGCCAGCAGCTTGGCTCCTAGCGGGGGGCGCGGAGAGACCCAGTACTTC. Translated: CASSLAPSGGRGETQYF.